These 26 T cell receptor beta chains originate from one sample sequenced in a study of blood T cell repertoires in COVID-19. Clones were read by immunoSEQ multiplex PCR, and TCRdb kept only the in-frame ones, dropping some. The table includes over 250,000 clones, 88% detected once. Sequenced material: peripheral blood. The receptors stem from a woman between 40 and 50 years old who had recovered from COVID-19.

This chain links TRBV29-1 with TRBJ2-5, with a possible D match to TRBD1 (6 bases). The germline V and J ends were trimmed by 6 bases and 1 base, with 12 bases remaining between them. The CDR3 sequence is 13 residues long. The V gene's germline CDR1 is SQVTM and CDR2 ANQGSEA. CDR3 protein: CSVRRGPQETQYF. The CDR3 bases are TGCAGCGTCCGCAGGGGCCCCCAAGAGACCCAGTACTTC.

J is TRBJ1-1 and V is TRBV20-1; 7 nucleotides align to TRBD1. Germline lookup yields CDR1 DFQATT and CDR2 SNEGSKA (reference sequence). This CDR3 is 14 amino acids long. Germline trimming cut 3 bases from V and 2 bases from J; bases unmatched to any gene: 6. The CDR3 sequence is CSASSGTANTEAFF. The CDR3 nucleotides read TGCAGTGCTAGTTCAGGGACAGCAAACACTGAAGCTTTCTTT.

The chain combines TRBV27 with TRBJ2-1; 10 bases match TRBD2. The ends lost 5 bases at V and 4 bases at J; junction bases unmatched: 5. CDR1 is MNHEY, CDR2 SMNVEV, per germline (reference sequence). This CDR3 has 15 amino acids. The CDR3, as DNA: TGTGCCAGCAGTCGGACTAGCGGACCTTACAATGAGCAGTTCTTC. This translates into CASSRTSGPYNEQFF.

The chain combines TRBV11-2 with TRBJ2-7; D not certain. Trimming removed 1 base from V and 1 base from J, with 5 bases in between. CDR3 length equals 13 residues. Germline V gives CDR1 SGHAT, CDR2 FQNNGV. The CDR3 protein is CASSLVGSYEQYF. The CDR3 region has the DNA TGTGCCAGCAGCTTAGTCGGGTCCTACGAGCAGTACTTC.

This chain connects TRBV6-4 to TRBJ2-2; D might be TRBD2 (5 bases). V gave up 6 bases and J gave up 5 bases, with 13 bases separating them. The CDR3 runs to 14 residues. Germline V gene lookup returns CDR1 MRHNA and CDR2 SNTAGT. CDR3 in DNA: TGTGCCAGCAGGAGGGCCCAGGTGACCGGGGAGCTGTTTTTT. Its translation: CASRRAQVTGELFF.

The chain carries TRBV19 and TRBJ2-1; a weak D match, TRBD1 (5 bases). Between the trimmed V and J ends, which lost 1 base and 8 bases, there was a span of 12 bases. CDR3 length: 14 residues. CDR1 and CDR2 (germline): LNHDA, SQIVND (reference sequence). As DNA, the CDR3 is TGTGCCAGTAGTATAGGGGCAGGGCCCCATGAGCAGTTCTTC. Its protein product is CASSIGAGPHEQFF. The variable domain in full, with the rest retrieved from reference TRBV19 and TRBJ2-1, is DGGITQSPKYLFRKEGQNVTLSCEQNLNHDAMYWYRQDPGQGLRLIYYSQIVNDFQKGDIAEGYSVSREKKESFPLTVTSAQKNPTAFYLCASSIGAGPHEQFFGPGTRLTVL.

The CDR3 DNA is TGTGCCAGCAGCTTGGGAGCGGCCGTCAGCACAGATACGCAGTATTTT. Protein sequence: CASSLGAAVSTDTQYF. This chain connects TRBV5-4 to TRBJ2-3; tentative D call: TRBD2 (5 bases). The CDR3 is 16 amino acids. Trimming stripped 0 bases from V and 0 bases from J, with 11 bases between. From germline, CDR1 is SGHNT and CDR2 YYREEE (reference sequence).

The gene calls are TRBV7-3 and TRBJ2-3, with D maybe TRBD1 (5 bases). V shed 3 bases and J shed 0 bases, with 10 bases lying between them. This CDR3 has 15 amino acids. CDR1 and CDR2 (germline): SGHTA, FQGTGA. In nucleotides, the CDR3 is TGTGCCAGCAGCTTGTCAGGGCGAAGCACAGATACGCAGTATTTT. Its translation is CASSLSGRSTDTQYF.

The chain is built from TRBV7-3 and TRBJ2-3; possibly TRBD1 for D (7 bases). Per germline, CDR1 SGHTA and CDR2 FQGTGA. The CDR3 spans 15 residues. V was shortened by 3 bases and J by 5 bases, with 15 bases between the two germline ends. DNA for the CDR3: TGTGCCAGCAGCTTGGGACTCCCAGGGGGAGATACGCAGTATTTT. Its translation: CASSLGLPGGDTQYF.

This clone was picked up one time. The chain carries TRBV7-3 and TRBJ2-1; TRBD2 might be the D (6 bases). Germline CDR1 SGHTA, CDR2 FQGTGA. V lost 5 bases to trimming and J lost 0 bases, with 14 bases between them. The CDR3 has 16 residues. Written as DNA, the CDR3 is TGTGCCAGCAGCCCCCCCCTAGCGACCTCCTACAATGAGCAGTTCTTC. It yields the protein CASSPPLATSYNEQFF.

The chain combines TRBV6-5 with TRBJ2-2; the match to TRBD1 covers 9 bases. Germline values: CDR1 MNHEY, CDR2 SVGAGI. The trim removed 7 bases at V and 7 bases at J, leaving 10 bases unmatched. CDR3 size: 15 residues. CDR3 amino acids: CASTLQGARGGELFF. The CDR3 DNA sequence: TGTGCCAGCACCTTACAGGGGGCGCGGGGCGGGGAGCTGTTTTTT.

The gene calls are TRBV6-2 or TRBV6-3 and TRBJ1-2, with D uncertain. V lost 0 bases to trimming and J lost 7 bases, with 12 bases between them. Germline-derived CDR1 and CDR2 are MNHEY and SVGEGT. There are 14 residues in the CDR3. CDR3: CASSYSVRSAGYTF. The CDR3 DNA sequence: TGTGCCAGCAGTTACTCGGTCAGGTCCGCTGGCTACACCTTC.

The rearrangement uses TRBV9 and TRBJ1-4; TRBD1 might be the D (5 bases). CDR1 SGDLS and CDR2 YYNGEE come from the germline V gene. The CDR3 contains 15 residues. V was shortened by 0 bases and J by 10 bases, with 16 bases between the two germline ends. The CDR3 here is CASSVGDPGRGKLFF. CDR3 sequence (DNA): TGTGCCAGCAGCGTAGGGGACCCAGGGAGGGGAAAACTGTTTTTT. Combining the CDR3 with reference TRBV9 and TRBJ1-4 gives the whole variable domain DSGVTQTPKHLITATGQRVTLRCSPRSGDLSVYWYQQSLDQGLQFLIQYYNGEERAKGNILERFSAQQFPDLHSELNLSSLELGDSALYFCASSVGDPGRGKLFFGSGTQLSVL.

This clone has just a few counts. The chain recombines TRBV6-2 or TRBV6-3 with TRBJ2-7; the match to TRBD2 covers 14 bases. The CDR3 is 24 residues long. CDR1 and CDR2 from the germline V gene are MNHEY and SVGEGT. Trimming took 6 bases from V and 3 from J; bases not matched to a gene: 31. The CDR3 coding sequence is TGTGCCAGCAGCCCGGGGGCAGCCGGGACTAGCGGGAGTCGGGGCGCGCCCGCCCTCTACGAGCAGTACTTC. Translated, it gives CASSPGAAGTSGSRGAPALYEQYF.

This chain uses TRBV30 with TRBJ1-1; 10 nucleotides match TRBD1. CDR3 size: 15 residues. V lost 3 bases, J lost 11 bases, and 15 bases stayed unmatched. Germline CDR1 GTSNPN, CDR2 SVGIG (reference sequence). CDR3: CAWSRDRQGAGAAFF. The CDR3, as DNA: TGTGCCTGGAGCCGAGACCGACAGGGGGCAGGGGCGGCTTTCTTT.

With regard to this clone: The same CDR3 is also encoded by other DNA sequences in this sample. The CDR3 sequence is CASSPSGETQYF. CDR3 bases: TGTGCCAGCTCACCCTCCGGGGAGACCCAGTACTTC. V gene TRBV18 combines with J gene TRBJ2-5; D is ambiguous. Germline V gene lookup returns CDR1 KGHSH and CDR2 LQKENI. The CDR3 spans 12 residues. V was trimmed by 3 bases and J by 5 bases, leaving 7 bases between them.

The rearrangement links TRBV9 to TRBJ2-7; possible D gene TRBD2, 6 bases. The V gene's germline CDR1 is SGDLS and CDR2 YYNGEE. Trimming removed 4 bases from V and 5 bases from J, with 16 bases in between. This CDR3 has 14 residues. In nucleotides, the CDR3 is TGTGCCAGCAGCCCTGGGGGGACGATCCACGAGCAGTACTTC. This translates into CASSPGGTIHEQYF.

This sequence joins TRBV11-2 and TRBJ1-2, with TRBD1 identical over 9 bases. The junction had 14 bases not matched to a gene; V was cut back by 1 base and J by 5 bases. This CDR3 has 18 residues. Germline V gene data show CDR1 as SGHAT and CDR2 as FQNNGV. The CDR3 loop is CASSLAPRGPTGGYGYTF. DNA of the CDR3: TGTGCCAGCAGCTTAGCACCCCGCGGCCCGACAGGGGGGTATGGCTACACCTTC.

A note on this clone: Other DNA sequences from this sample encode an identical CDR3 as well. The chain is built from TRBV18 and TRBJ2-3; D is ambiguous. Looked up from germline, CDR1 is KGHSH and CDR2 is LQKENI. This CDR3 region has 13 residues. Trimming removed 0 bases at V and 3 bases at J, with 4 bases between. The CDR3 reads CASSPPSTDTQYF. For the CDR3, the DNA is TGTGCCAGCTCACCACCCTCGACAGATACGCAGTATTTT.

The chain has TRBV7-2 and TRBJ2-1, with D perhaps matching TRBD2 (6 bases). Germline CDR1 SGHTA, CDR2 FQGNSA. There are 12 residues in the CDR3. The ends were cut back, 5 bases at V and 12 bases at J, with 14 bases in the middle. CDR3 in amino acids: CASSQVGRGQFF. CDR3 coding DNA: TGTGCCAGCAGCCAGGTAGGGCGGGGGCAGTTCTTC.

V and J are TRBV5-1 and TRBJ2-2; a possible D gene is TRBD1 (6 bases). V gave up 0 bases and J gave up 4 bases, with 16 bases separating them. CDR1 SGHRS and CDR2 YFSETQ come from the germline V gene. This CDR3 region has 17 residues. The CDR3 DNA reads TGCGCCAGCAGCTTGGGGCCCTCGGGACACCTCACCGGGGAGCTGTTTTTT. Protein: CASSLGPSGHLTGELFF.

The rearrangement links TRBV12-5 to TRBJ1-5; 9 bases line up with TRBD1. The CDR3 has 15 amino acids. The junction had 6 bases not matched to a gene; V was cut back by 0 bases and J by 9 bases. CDR1 LGHNT and CDR2 FRNRAP come from the germline V gene. DNA for the CDR3: TGTGCTAGTGGTTTGGTACAGGGGGCACGGGGGCCCCAGCATTTT. Its translation is CASGLVQGARGPQHF.

This chain links TRBV29-1 with TRBJ1-6, with D perhaps matching TRBD1 (6 bases). The germline V and J ends were trimmed by 7 bases and 0 bases, with 10 bases remaining between them. Germline assignment: CDR1 SQVTM and CDR2 ANQGSEA. This CDR3 has 14 amino acids. CDR3 bases: TGCAGCGCAACGACAGGCTCCTATAATTCACCCCTCCACTTT. It specifies CSATTGSYNSPLHF.

The V gene is TRBV7-6, the J gene TRBJ1-3; TRBD1 aligns across 7 bases. The CDR3 sequence is 15 residues long. Per germline, CDR1 SGHVS and CDR2 FNYEAQ. With V trimmed by 5 bases and J by 0 bases, 4 bases remained unmatched. CDR3 DNA sequence: TGTGCCAGCAGCGCGGACAGGCCCTCTGGAAACACCATATATTTT. This translates into CASSADRPSGNTIYF.

In nucleotides, the CDR3 is TGTGCCATGGCGGGAGGGGATGAGACCCAGTACTTC. Its translation: CAMAGGDETQYF. The rearrangement links TRBV2 to TRBJ2-5, with 9 bases aligning to TRBD2. The junction had 5 bases not matched to a gene; V was cut back by 10 bases and J by 5 bases. This CDR3 comprises 12 residues. The germline gives CDR1 SNHLY, CDR2 FYNNEI.

The chain links TRBV7-9 to TRBJ2-7; no clear D gene. Germline values: CDR1 SEHNR, CDR2 FQNEAQ (reference sequence). CDR3 size: 13 residues. Trimming stripped 5 bases from V and 2 bases from J, with 10 bases between. The CDR3 bases are TGTGCCAGCAGCCCCCAGGCCCCCTACGAGCAGTACTTC. This codes for CASSPQAPYEQYF.